The clone carrying this TCR beta chain was seen just once. The sample originates from a study of control samples from healthy donors and cancer patients. Here immunoSEQ multiplex PCR was the method, and the copy in TCRdb shows in-frame clones only, minus some. The sample lists some 120,000 clones, around 90% seen once, with approximately 9% in the top ten. Germline V gene sequence: CDR1 SQVTM, CDR2 ANQGSEA. This CDR3 spans 12 amino acids. V lost 1 base and J lost 4, with 7 bases in between. The sequence derives from a man younger than 35 in good health. The genes are TRBV29-1 and TRBJ1-1; no reliable D call. The specimen sequenced was blood. CDR3 DNA: TGCAGCGTTGAAGGGGAGGCCACTGAAGCTTTCTTT. Translating it yields CSVEGEATEAFF.